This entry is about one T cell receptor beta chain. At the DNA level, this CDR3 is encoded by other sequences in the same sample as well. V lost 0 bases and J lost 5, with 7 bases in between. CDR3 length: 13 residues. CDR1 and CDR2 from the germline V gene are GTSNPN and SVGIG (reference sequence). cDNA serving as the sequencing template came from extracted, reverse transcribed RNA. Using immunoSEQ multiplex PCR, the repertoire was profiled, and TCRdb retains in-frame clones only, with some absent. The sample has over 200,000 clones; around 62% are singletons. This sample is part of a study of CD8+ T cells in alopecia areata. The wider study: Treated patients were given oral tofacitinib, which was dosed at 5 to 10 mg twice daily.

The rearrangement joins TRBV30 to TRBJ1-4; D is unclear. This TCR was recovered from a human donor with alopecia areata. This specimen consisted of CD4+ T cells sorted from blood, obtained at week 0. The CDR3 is CAWSVRENEKLFF. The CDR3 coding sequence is TGTGCCTGGAGTGTACGGGAGAATGAAAAACTGTTTTTT.